These 21 T cell receptor beta chains originate from one sample sequenced in a study of cytomegalovirus exposure and HLA in healthy donors (dated by TCRdb to the late 2010s). Receptor amplification or capture employed the immunoSEQ multiplex PCR assay. For the multiplex PCR, a mixture combining 60 forward primers for TCR Vbeta segments and 13 reverse primers for TCR Jbeta segments was used. The table was pulled from immuneACCESS by TCRdb, which kept in-frame rearrangements only. Such tables lose some clones; where checked, under half of the loss comes from unresolved V genes, and the rest has no known cause. The sample table lists around 150,000 clones, around 75% of them with a count of one. The ten largest clonotypes hold approximately 1.4% of the sample. Sequencing was done on a sample of PBMCs. These receptors all stem from a man aged 18 to 30 in good health and CMV-seronegative.

V gene TRBV10-3 combines with J gene TRBJ2-1; tentatively, D is TRBD2 (7 bases). This CDR3 has 13 residues. From germline, CDR1 is ENHRY and CDR2 SYGVKD. Between the trimmed V and J ends, which lost 3 bases and 9 bases, there was a span of 12 bases. CDR3 sequence: CAISDGEGGEQFF. In nucleotides, the CDR3 is TGTGCCATCAGTGATGGGGAGGGGGGTGAGCAGTTCTTC.

V and J are TRBV10-3 and TRBJ2-1, with 7 bases aligning to TRBD2. The germline gives CDR1 ENHRY, CDR2 SYGVKD. Trimming cost V 7 bases and J 6 bases; bases outside gene matches: 12. The CDR3 length is 15 residues. The CDR3 here is CAITDYSGTPNEQFF. For the CDR3, the DNA is TGTGCCATCACTGATTACAGCGGGACTCCCAATGAGCAGTTCTTC.

The chain combines TRBV11-2 with TRBJ1-4, with a possible D match to TRBD1 (5 bases). V was clipped by 5 bases and J by 4 bases, with 11 bases between them. The CDR3 runs to 14 residues. Germline CDR1 and CDR2: SGHAT and FQNNGV. The CDR3, as DNA: TGTGCCAGCAGCCTCGCAGGGTTTAATGAAAAACTGTTTTTT. This codes for CASSLAGFNEKLFF.

The chain links TRBV6-4 to TRBJ2-1, with D possibly TRBD2 on 7 matching bases. Germline V CDR1 and CDR2: MRHNA, SNTAGT. This CDR3 has 16 residues. V was pared by 9 bases and J by 10 bases, with 28 bases between. CDR3: CARPWEGGPQRSEQFF. The CDR3 DNA reads TGTGCCAGACCATGGGAGGGGGGCCCCCAAAGGAGCGAGCAGTTCTTC.

The rearrangement links TRBV5-4 to TRBJ2-5, with D possibly being TRBD1 (6 bases). The CDR3 covers 12 residues. Germline CDR1 and CDR2: SGHNT and YYREEE (reference sequence). Between the trimmed V and J ends, which lost 6 bases and 1 base, there was a span of 7 bases. CDR3 in DNA: TGTGCCAGCAACAGGGCCCAAGAGACCCAGTACTTC. This gives the protein CASNRAQETQYF.

The gene calls are TRBV27 and TRBJ2-2, with D possibly matching TRBD2 (7 bases). Looked up from germline, CDR1 is MNHEY and CDR2 is SMNVEV (reference sequence). The CDR3 has 14 residues. The V end lost 4 bases, the J end lost 9 bases, and 15 bases lay between the germline ends. CDR3 DNA sequence: TGTGCCAGCAGTTGGCGGGGGCGGCACAGGGAGCTGTTTTTT. Translated: CASSWRGRHRELFF.

The chain couples TRBV5-8 to TRBJ2-3; 7 bases are shared with TRBD1. The V and J ends lost 4 bases and 10 bases, in that order; junction bases with no gene match: 3. Per germline, CDR1 SGHTS and CDR2 YDEGEE. CDR3 length: 11 residues. CDR3 amino acids: CASSRQGAQYF. CDR3 DNA sequence: TGTGCCAGCAGCCGACAGGGTGCGCAGTATTTT.

The genes are TRBV10-2 and TRBJ2-3, with a tentative D call TRBD1 (6 bases). This CDR3 region has 14 residues. Trimming removed 5 bases from V and 3 bases from J, with 12 bases in between. Germline CDR1 and CDR2: WSHSY and SAAADI. CDR3 sequence: CASSSGQVTDTQYF. CDR3 DNA: TGCGCCAGCAGTTCGGGACAAGTAACAGATACGCAGTATTTT.

Details on this clone: Compared with germline, one end of the junction differs, possibly owing to a read error. This same CDR3 is encoded by further DNA sequences in the sample. This chain connects TRBV7-2 to TRBJ2-7, with TRBD1 matching 9 bases. The length of the CDR3 is 16 residues. Germline-derived CDR1 and CDR2 are SGHTA and FQGNSA. The CDR3 bases are TGTGCCAGCAGCTTAGCGCTGGACAGGGGCAGTTACGAGCAGTACTTT. It is translated as CASSLALDRGSYEQYF.

This clone was picked up a small number of times. The chain uses TRBV6-5 and TRBJ2-5; 8 nucleotides line up with TRBD1. V shed 0 bases and J 4 bases; nucleotides not matched to a gene: 4. The V gene's germline CDR1 is MNHEY and CDR2 SVGAGI. The CDR3 sequence is 15 residues long. The CDR3 loop is CASSYSAGGAETQYF. DNA for the CDR3: TGTGCCAGCAGTTACTCGGCAGGGGGCGCAGAGACCCAGTACTTC.

The chain recombines TRBV7-9 with TRBJ2-7, with TRBD1 matching 8 bases. Per germline, CDR1 SEHNR and CDR2 FQNEAQ (reference sequence). This CDR3 has 14 amino acids. CDR3 DNA: TGTTCCGGAGTTAAGCATCAGGGGGCGGGAGAGCAGTACTTC. It encodes CSGVKHQGAGEQYF.

This clone has a handful of counts. At one of its ends the junction is not consistent with the germline gene, which may arise from a read error. V and J are TRBV7-9 and TRBJ1-5; no firm D call. The V gene's germline CDR1 is SEHNR and CDR2 FQNEAQ (reference sequence). This CDR3 spans 12 amino acids. The CDR3 spells CSSSRENQPQHF. The CDR3 bases are TGTTCCAGCAGCCGCGAAAATCAGCCCCAGCATTTT.

The genes are TRBV7-9 and TRBJ2-2; 8 bases match TRBD2. The germline CDR1 and CDR2 sequences are SEHNR and FQNEAQ (reference sequence). The CDR3 is 17 residues long. Trimming cost V 2 bases and J 7 bases; bases outside gene matches: 12. CDR3 in DNA: TGTGCCAGCAGCTTAATGCCCGGGGCGGGAGGCGTCGGGGAGCTGTTTTTT. It encodes CASSLMPGAGGVGELFF.

The chain is built from TRBV5-1 and TRBJ2-1; possible D gene TRBD2, 5 bases. V lost 0 bases and J 6 bases, leaving 10 bases between the germline ends. CDR3 length: 14 amino acids. CDR1 is SGHRS, CDR2 YFSETQ, per germline. The CDR3 reads CASSLGTGLNEQFF. The CDR3 coding sequence is TGCGCCAGCAGCTTGGGGACCGGACTCAATGAGCAGTTCTTC.

The chain joins TRBV7-6 to TRBJ2-7; 7 bases match TRBD2. This CDR3 is 15 amino acids long. CDR1 and CDR2 (germline): SGHVS, FNYEAQ. V lost 1 base to trimming and J lost 2 bases; unmatched junction nucleotides: 5. CDR3 in DNA: TGTGCCAGCAGCTTAGAAGCTAGCGGCACCTACGAGCAGTACTTC. Translating gives CASSLEASGTYEQYF.

V usage is TRBV9 and J usage is TRBJ2-3; 9 bases line up with TRBD2. Germline loops: CDR1 SGDLS, CDR2 YYNGEE. After removal of 4 bases from V and 1 base from J, the junction contained 7 bases not matched to a gene. The CDR3 runs 16 residues. Written as DNA, the CDR3 is TGTGCCAGCAGCCTAACTAGCGGGTACGGCACAGATACGCAGTATTTT. This translates into CASSLTSGYGTDTQYF.

This chain joins TRBV28 and TRBJ2-3, with a tentative D call TRBD1 (5 bases). Germline CDR1 reads MDHEN; CDR2 reads SYDVKM. Between the trimmed V and J ends, which lost 3 bases and 1 base, there was a span of 11 bases. The length of the CDR3 is 15 residues. The CDR3 sequence: CASSFGASGTDTQYF. For the CDR3, the DNA is TGTGCCAGCAGTTTTGGGGCTTCGGGCACAGATACGCAGTATTTT.

The rearrangement links TRBV7-8 to TRBJ2-5; D is possibly TRBD1 (5 bases). This CDR3 is built from 15 residues. Trimming pared 5 bases from V and 1 base from J, leaving 14 bases between. CDR1 SGHVS and CDR2 FQNEAQ come from the germline V gene. CDR3 bases: TGTGCCAGCAGCGGCTACAGGTCCCCCCAAGAGACCCAGTACTTC. Its protein is CASSGYRSPQETQYF.

CDR3 amino acids: CASSLGVAIDNEQFF. In nucleotides, the CDR3 is TGTGCCAGCAGCTTAGGGGTAGCGATCGACAATGAGCAGTTCTTC. The chain uses TRBV13 and TRBJ2-1; D is possibly TRBD2 (5 bases). Between the trimmed V and J ends, which lost 0 bases and 5 bases, there was a span of 11 bases. The CDR3 loop spans 15 amino acids. Germline values: CDR1 PRHDT, CDR2 FYEKMQ (reference sequence). Full variable domain (missing parts from reference TRBV13 and TRBJ2-1): AAGVIQSPRHLIKEKRETATLKCYPIPRHDTVYWYQQGPGQDPQFLISFYEKMQSDKGSIPDRFSAQQFSDYHSELNMSSLELGDSALYFCASSLGVAIDNEQFFGPGTRLTVL.

This chain uses TRBV19 with TRBJ1-1; D perhaps matches TRBD1 (5 bases). This CDR3 comprises 15 residues. Germline lookup yields CDR1 LNHDA and CDR2 SQIVND (reference sequence). The ends were cut back, 3 bases at V and 1 base at J, with 12 bases in the middle. The CDR3 coding sequence is TGTGCCAGTAGTATTCTTGGGGCGCCGAACACTGAAGCTTTCTTT. This encodes CASSILGAPNTEAFF.

This clone was detected a few times. The chain uses TRBV5-5 and TRBJ2-5; 8 bases fit TRBD1. V shed 2 bases and J 5 bases; nucleotides not matched to a gene: 14. This CDR3 spans 17 amino acids. CDR1 and CDR2 (germline): SGHKS, YYEKEE (reference sequence). CDR3 in DNA: TGTGCCAGCAGCTTTCAAGTATATTCCAGGGGGCACGAGACCCAGTACTTC. This translates into CASSFQVYSRGHETQYF.